This T cell receptor beta chain was recorded in a study of CD8+ T cells in alopecia areata. Germline V gives CDR1 SNHLY, CDR2 FYNNEI. This CDR3 is built from 15 residues. V lost 5 bases, J lost 0 bases, and 13 bases lay in between. As to treatment: oral pan-JAK inhibitor, 5-10 mg twice daily. As the sequencing template, cDNA was produced by extracting RNA and reverse transcribing it. The assay was immunoSEQ multiplex PCR, and TCRdb's table has in-frame clones only and misses some. The sample has approximately 210,000 clones, 64% seen once. The sample in question was CD4+ T cells sorted from blood, obtained at week 4, from a patient treated with tofacitinib. The TCR comes from a human donor with alopecia areata. The chain uses TRBV2 and TRBJ1-1; weak D call: TRBD1 (5 bases). For the CDR3, the DNA is TGTGCCAGCAGTACCGGGACGTGGATGAACACTGAAGCTTTCTTT. Translated, it gives CASSTGTWMNTEAFF.